This T cell receptor (beta chain) appears in the sequencing data of a study of cytomegalovirus exposure and HLA in healthy donors. Study-wide context: HLA-typed donors were the source of 90 million or so unique TCRs, which an early data release held. For the roughly 390 genotyped donors, roughly 80% fell within the Caucasian-associated ancestry cluster. Overall study results and limits: When analyzed later, the rates of TCR association showed variation by HLA locus, with DRB1 the most and HLA-C the fewest.

Both 60 Vbeta primers and 13 Jbeta primers went into the PCR. The assay was immunoSEQ multiplex PCR, and TCRdb's table has in-frame clones only and misses some. The data hold about 150,000 clones, with 80% to 85% observed a single time. The CDR3 consists of 13 residues. J gave up 6 bases and V 9 bases, and 3 bases lay outside the gene matches. Germline lookup yields CDR1 SNHLY and CDR2 FYNNEI. This clone was seen a few times. The antigen is unknown. The chain employs TRBV2 and TRBJ1-4, with TRBD1 matching over 11 bases. Sequencing was performed on PBMCs. The TCR comes from a boy younger than 10 in good health and CMV-seronegative. CDR3 residues: CAREGQGDEKLFF. CDR3 sequence (DNA): TGTGCCAGAGAGGGACAGGGGGATGAAAAACTGTTTTTT.